The clone carrying this TCR beta chain appeared once. These data are taken from a study of shared clonotypes between healthy human individuals. Germline assignment: CDR1 MNHNS and CDR2 SASEGT. This CDR3 has 14 residues. The V gene lost 3 bases and the J gene lost 6 bases, with 14 bases spanning the gap. There were no recent acute infections or vaccinations among the donors, who were healthy HIV-negative adults. In the study's own analysis: Filtering differed because ImmunoSEQ produced junction-only sequences that carried no quality scores. Libraries were prepared by immunoSEQ multiplex PCR; TCRdb keeps only in-frame clonotypes and omits some of them. Clonal size and the V and J genes are those of that table, whereas D and trimming came from the DNA. The table shows 2.5 million or so clones, with around 90% occurring only once.

The sequenced sample consisted of naive CD4+ T cells sorted from blood. Subset indicated: CD45RA+ positively selected. The chain links TRBV6-1 to TRBJ1-1, with a possible D match to TRBD1 (6 bases). The clonotype comes from a man younger than 35 in good health. CDR3 sequence reads: CASSEVFRGAEAFF. CDR3 in DNA: TGTGCCAGCAGTGAGGTTTTCAGGGGCGCTGAAGCTTTCTTT.